This T cell receptor beta chain was captured in a study of Graves' ophthalmopathy and Graves' hyperthyroidism (dated by TCRdb to between 2018 and 2020). For the wider study: Peripheral blood was collected at initial diagnosis, before any treatment. TCR beta repertoire signatures were used to distinguish Graves' ophthalmopathy from Graves' hyperthyroidism and to predict progression to ophthalmopathy. For independent validation, a separate cohort was made up of around 18 hyperthyroidism patients plus 17 patients who later progressed from hyperthyroidism to ophthalmopathy. For training and testing, the 100 or so patients in the discovery cohort were randomly divided in a 7:3 ratio. Once sampling was done, hyperthyroidism patients were given methimazole at a starting dose of 30 mg daily, while ophthalmopathy patients were given high-dose intravenous methylprednisolone. In total, some 130 blood samples were TCR-sequenced: approximately 42 ophthalmopathy, around 75 hyperthyroidism and some 17 hyperthyroidism-to-ophthalmopathy patients. A discovery set of 95 to 100 patients (around 45 ophthalmopathy, 57 stable hyperthyroidism) was enrolled to explore V-J signatures distinguishing ophthalmopathy from hyperthyroidism. In several hyperthyroidism patients, the T-cell repertoires found in thyroid tissue were compared with those found in blood. Overall study results and their limits: Most expanded thyroid clonotypes with frequency above 0.001 were also detected in blood, suggesting blood repertoires may reflect the thyroid immune response. In validation, the model predicted ophthalmopathy progression with about 70% sensitivity and roughly 72% specificity; approximately 12 predicted patients were CT-confirmed with GO in a median of 6.5 months. The 13-signature model separated ophthalmopathy from stable hyperthyroidism with about 86% sensitivity and around 81% specificity in cross-validation, and 80%/75% in the test set. Sample size was not statistically predetermined, and group allocation was not concealed from the investigators.

The table lists this clonotype with many counts. Its antigen is still unknown. One end of the junction does not line up with germline, which may come from a read error. The CDR3 numbers 15 residues from cysteine through phenylalanine. Of all the DNA, just the CDR3 is kept, 45 bases in frame from base 1. The germline V gene (reference sequence) gives CDR1 as DFQATT and CDR2 as SNEGSKA. For repertoire sequencing, TCR beta CDR3 regions were amplified from RNA transcripts. The first round of RT-PCR was done with HTBI primers and the Qiagen OneStep RT-PCR kit, and was followed by a second round of multiplex PCR, then size selection and purification. Libraries were sequenced paired-end with 100 bp reads on an Illumina HiSeq2000. In the paper's pipeline: Reads were processed with SOAPnuke, discarding reads with adapters, uncalled bases, mean Phred below 15, or no exact constant-primer or identifier match. High-quality paired reads were merged with COPE v1.2.5. Each unique nucleotide sequence was defined as a clonotype, and clonotypes were aligned to IMGT TRB V, D and J references with MiTCR v1.1. The analysis was limited to V-J combinations with a frequency above 0.0001, which together covered more than 98% of repertoires. For each V-J combination, a TCR clonal expansion and chaos score was defined as F50 clonal expansion divided by the chaos observed in the TCRdist matrix. Features were reduced by Welch's t-statistics and random forest to more than 10 V-J combinations, which fed a naive Bayes classifier. Thyroid-blood repertoire similarity was quantified with the Morisita-Horn index. Starting from the raw public reads, TCRdb applied fastp trimming at Q25, assembled clones with MiXCR and retained in-frame beta chains. Identical CDR3 protein sequences are pooled into one entry, listed with their most common genes and DNA. The authors' filters were not applied to this entry. In all, the sample holds over 450,000 distinct CDR3 sequences, and approximately 14% of those were seen once. The ten largest clones represent about a tenth of the sample.

The ophthalmopathy patients had moderately to severely active disease, with a Clinical Activity Score of 3 or higher, a NOSPECS grade of 4 or higher, and a disease duration of less than 3 months. Anyone with other autoimmune diseases, uncontrolled infections, pregnancy or lactation was excluded from the study. Diagnosis was based on clinical symptoms, serum thyroxine, TRAb, thyroid ultrasound and orbital computed tomography. PBMCs were isolated from about 9 ml of fresh peripheral blood by Ficoll-Paque density gradient centrifugation. Total RNA was extracted with Trizol reagent and quality-checked on an Agilent 2100 Bioanalyzer.

This clonotype originated in a woman in her twenties or thirties with Graves' ophthalmopathy. Donor details come from another sample of the same person, matched by shared clones. In this chain, TRBV20-1 is recombined with TRBJ1-5; 8 nucleotides in the junction match TRBD1. Source material: blood. The CDR3 region reads CSAYRGSDSNQPRHF. The DNA reads TGCAGTGCATACAGGGGGTCCGATAGCAATCAGCCCCGGCATTTT.